The 24 T cell receptor beta chains below all came from one sample that was sequenced in a study of cytomegalovirus exposure and HLA in healthy donors (dated by TCRdb to 2016 to 2017). Libraries came from the immunoSEQ multiplex PCR assay. For the multiplex PCR, a mixture combining 60 forward primers for TCR Vbeta segments and 13 reverse primers for TCR Jbeta segments was used. This is the immuneACCESS table as TCRdb keeps it, with only in-frame sequences that have V and J called. A part of the clones is gone; compared with another copy, unresolved V genes explain less than half, and the rest is unexplained. The sample table contains over 150,000 clones; only one count was recorded for roughly 76% of them. Clones ranked in the top ten supply around 2% of the sample. The sample consisted of PBMCs. The source of these receptors is a human donor in good health.

The gene calls are TRBV13 and TRBJ2-7, with 9 bases lining up with TRBD2. V gave up 5 bases and J gave up 2 bases; unmatched junction bases: 7. The germline CDR1 and CDR2 sequences are PRHDT and FYEKMQ (reference sequence). This CDR3 comprises 15 residues. DNA of the CDR3: TGTGCCAGCAGCCCACTGACTAGCGGAACCTACGAGCAGTACTTC. The encoded protein is CASSPLTSGTYEQYF.

This chain joins TRBV5-1 and TRBJ2-7, with TRBD1 as a possible D gene (6 bases). The CDR3 has 15 amino acids. CDR1 and CDR2 (germline): SGHRS, YFSETQ. V lost 7 bases and J 4 bases, leaving 21 bases between the germline ends. The CDR3 spells CASGAWVSGEYEQYF. The CDR3 nucleotides are TGCGCCAGCGGAGCTTGGGTGTCAGGGGAGTACGAGCAGTACTTC. Complete variable domain (other parts from reference TRBV5-1 and TRBJ2-7): KAGVTQTPRYLIKTRGQQVTLSCSPISGHRSVSWYQQTPGQGLQFLFEYFSETQRNKGNFPGRFSGRQFSNSRSEMNVSTLELGDSALYLCASGAWVSGEYEQYFGPGTRLTVT.

The chain employs TRBV2 and TRBJ1-3; possibly TRBD1 for D (5 bases). CDR3 size: 14 residues. The V end lost 6 bases, the J end lost 0 bases, and 9 bases lay between the germline ends. Germline loops: CDR1 SNHLY, CDR2 FYNNEI. This chain's CDR3 is CASSVRDSGNTIYF. The CDR3 DNA sequence: TGTGCCAGCAGCGTCAGGGACTCTGGAAACACCATATATTTT.

The rearrangement uses TRBV2 and TRBJ2-5; 8 nucleotides line up with TRBD1. The CDR3 is 17 amino acids. Unmatched junction bases numbered 15, after V lost 6 bases and J lost 3 bases. Germline CDR1 reads SNHLY; CDR2 reads FYNNEI. CDR3 nucleotide sequence: TGTGCCAGCAGCCTTAGGACAGGGTCGTTTGTAAAAGAGACCCAGTACTTC. Translating gives CASSLRTGSFVKETQYF.

V is TRBV14 and J is TRBJ1-2; D is ambiguous. This CDR3 is 13 amino acids long. From germline, CDR1 is SGHDN and CDR2 FVKESK. V was pared by 1 base and J by 2 bases, with 5 bases between. The CDR3 nucleotides read TGTGCCAGCAGCCAAGCCGGGAACTATGGCTACACCTTC. It translates to CASSQAGNYGYTF.

This chain uses TRBV5-6 with TRBJ1-1; D is uncertain. Germline V gives CDR1 SGHDT, CDR2 YYEEEE. The V and J ends lost 4 bases and 9 bases respectively, with 22 bases between them. The CDR3 has 15 amino acids. The CDR3: CASSPWTEDSLKAFF. DNA for the CDR3: TGTGCCAGCAGCCCCTGGACGGAGGACTCTTTGAAAGCTTTCTTT.

The chain combines TRBV6-6 with TRBJ1-6; no clear D. Trimming took 4 bases from V and 10 from J, leaving 11 bases between them. This CDR3 has 13 amino acids. The V gene's germline CDR1 is MNHNY and CDR2 SVGAGI (reference sequence). CDR3 DNA sequence: TGTGCCAGCAGTTCCGCGATCCAATCACCCCTCCACTTT. Its protein is CASSSAIQSPLHF.

The chain has TRBV2 and TRBJ2-2, with 13 bases identical to TRBD2. The CDR3 is 15 residues long. V dropped 6 bases and J dropped 6; count of bases not matched to a gene: 4. CDR1 and CDR2 from the germline V gene are SNHLY and FYNNEI. CDR3 nucleotides: TGTGCCAGCAGCCAACTAGCGGGGGGGCCCGGGGAGCTGTTTTTT. Translation gives CASSQLAGGPGELFF.

This clone was detected a few times. The CDR3 nucleotides read TGTGCCAGCACCCCAGACAGCTACACCGGGGAGCTGTTTTTT. As protein: CASTPDSYTGELFF. This chain joins TRBV7-6 and TRBJ2-2, with a weak D call TRBD1 (5 bases). V lost 7 bases and J lost 3, with 12 bases in between. Per the germline V gene, CDR1 is SGHVS and CDR2 is FNYEAQ. There are 14 residues in the CDR3.

Only a few counts were recorded for this clone. The J gene is TRBJ2-1, the V gene TRBV7-8, with 9 bases lining up with TRBD2. Germline V gene data show CDR1 as SGHVS and CDR2 as FQNEAQ. Losses at the gene ends were 1 base for V and 4 bases for J; bases not matched to a gene: 5. This CDR3 is 16 amino acids long. The CDR3 sequence: CASSLVVAGGYNEQFF. Written as DNA, the CDR3 is TGTGCCAGCAGCTTAGTTGTCGCGGGGGGGTACAATGAGCAGTTCTTC.

V and J are TRBV7-7 and TRBJ2-5, with unresolved D. The CDR3 runs to 16 residues. CDR1 is SSHAT, CDR2 FNYEAQ, per germline (reference sequence). The V end lost 1 base, the J end lost 2 bases, and 14 bases lay between the germline ends. For the CDR3, the DNA is TGTGCCAGCAGCTTAGGGTTGGGCAGCCTACAAGAGACCCAGTACTTC. This translates into CASSLGLGSLQETQYF. Full variable domain (rest looked up from reference TRBV7-7 and TRBJ2-5): GAGVSQSPRYKVTKRGQDVTLRCDPISSHATLYWYQQALGQGPEFLTYFNYEAQPDKSGLPSDRFSAERPEGSISTLTIQRTEQRDSAMYRCASSLGLGSLQETQYFGPGTRLLVL.

The V and J genes are TRBV29-1 and TRBJ2-7, with 10 bases matching TRBD1. J was trimmed by 3 bases and V by 7 bases; bases with no gene match: 6. Per the germline V gene, CDR1 is SQVTM and CDR2 is ANQGSEA. The CDR3 has 13 residues. CDR3 loop: CSASDRGHYEQYF. The DNA of the CDR3 is TGCAGCGCTAGCGACAGGGGGCACTACGAGCAGTACTTC.

The chain is built from TRBV5-1 and TRBJ2-3, with D tentatively TRBD2 (5 bases). Germline-derived CDR1 and CDR2 are SGHRS and YFSETQ. Trimming left V 4 bases short and J 1 base short, with 13 bases between. The CDR3 totals 15 residues. The CDR3 coding sequence is TGCGCCAGCAGCCTAACTAGAGGCGGCACAGATACGCAGTATTTT. Encoded protein: CASSLTRGGTDTQYF.

This chain joins TRBV5-4 and TRBJ2-7, with 7 positions matching TRBD2. Losses at the gene ends were 3 bases for V and 3 bases for J; bases not matched to a gene: 0. The CDR3 is made up of 12 amino acids. Per germline, CDR1 SGHNT and CDR2 YYREEE (reference sequence). CDR3 sequence reads: CASSWGGYEQYF. CDR3 bases: TGTGCCAGCAGCTGGGGGGGCTACGAGCAGTACTTC.

The chain uses TRBV19 and TRBJ1-5, with D possibly TRBD1 on 5 matching bases. Trimming stripped 6 bases from V and 0 bases from J, with 12 bases between. This CDR3 region has 15 residues. CDR1 and CDR2 from the germline V gene are LNHDA and SQIVND (reference sequence). As DNA, the CDR3 is TGTGCCAGTAGCCGGGGGGGGGTTAGCAATCAGCCCCAGCATTTT. Residues: CASSRGGVSNQPQHF.

V and J are TRBV9 and TRBJ1-1, with a weak D call TRBD1 (5 bases). The CDR3 loop spans 14 amino acids. Trimming took 6 bases from V and 5 from J, leaving 17 bases between them. Germline V lookup: CDR1 SGDLS, CDR2 YYNGEE. The CDR3 bases are TGTGCCAGCACTAAAACGGGGGTTGGAACTGAAGCTTTCTTT. Translating it yields CASTKTGVGTEAFF.

V and J are TRBV19 and TRBJ1-1; D is unresolved. Deletions cut 8 bases from V and 3 bases from J, with 7 bases between. This CDR3 contains 11 residues. Germline CDR1 is LNHDA and CDR2 is SQIVND (reference sequence). CDR3 bases: TGTGCCAGTTCACGGGACACTGAAGCTTTCTTT. Residues: CASSRDTEAFF.

The gene calls are TRBV18 and TRBJ1-2; D perhaps matches TRBD1 (6 bases). The CDR3 is made up of 15 amino acids. V lost 0 bases, J lost 4 bases, and 12 bases lay in between. Germline CDR1 reads KGHSH; CDR2 reads LQKENI. The CDR3: CASSPPGGGGYGYTF. CDR3 nucleotides: TGTGCCAGCTCACCACCGGGAGGGGGGGGCTATGGCTACACCTTC.

This clone appeared a few times. V and J are TRBV5-6 and TRBJ2-1; TRBD1 agrees at 9 bases. The V and J ends lost 3 bases and 3 bases, in that order; junction bases with no gene match: 13. Germline V gene sequence: CDR1 SGHDT, CDR2 YYEEEE. The CDR3 has 18 residues. The CDR3 sequence: CASSSPFKQGAFYNEQFF. As DNA, the CDR3 is TGTGCCAGCAGCTCACCCTTTAAACAGGGGGCTTTCTACAATGAGCAGTTCTTC.

The chain carries TRBV29-1 and TRBJ1-1; 10 bases match TRBD1. Germline trimming cut 6 bases from V and 5 bases from J; bases unmatched to any gene: 6. The germline V gene has CDR1 SQVTM and CDR2 ANQGSEA. The CDR3 extends over 13 amino acids. The CDR3 region has the DNA TGCAGCGTGGCCGGGACAGGGGATACTGAAGCTTTCTTT. This translates into CSVAGTGDTEAFF.

This chain links TRBV11-3 with TRBJ2-4; no firm D call. There are 14 residues in the CDR3. The V end was cut by 1 base, the J end by 0 bases, with 4 bases between. Per the germline V gene, CDR1 is SGHNT and CDR2 is YENEEA. Here the CDR3 reads CASSLALAKNIQYF. The DNA of the CDR3 is TGTGCCAGCAGCTTAGCTTTAGCCAAAAACATTCAGTACTTC.

The CDR3: CASSLGAGGISNQPQHF. CDR3 DNA sequence: TGTGCCAGCAGCTTAGGTGCAGGGGGAATAAGCAATCAGCCCCAGCATTTT. The V and J genes are TRBV7-9 and TRBJ1-5; 7 bases agree with TRBD1. The CDR3 contains 17 residues. Germline CDR1 is SEHNR and CDR2 is FQNEAQ (reference sequence). V lost 1 base to trimming and J lost 1 base; unmatched junction nucleotides: 7.

The gene calls are TRBV6-6 and TRBJ1-2; possible D gene TRBD1, 5 bases. Germline-derived CDR1 and CDR2 are MNHNY and SVGAGI (reference sequence). V gave up 7 bases and J gave up 6 bases, with 18 bases separating them. CDR3 length: 14 residues. As DNA, the CDR3 is TGTGCCAGCAATCAGGCAGGGAATGTAGATGGCTACACCTTC. Encoded protein: CASNQAGNVDGYTF.

This rearrangement joins TRBV27 to TRBJ2-5; D remains ambiguous. The J call may be wrong; the DNA end is better matched by TRBJ2-7. The germline V gene has CDR1 MNHEY and CDR2 SMNVEV (reference sequence). The CDR3 spans 14 residues. This CDR3 reads CASSFYPPPYEQYF. The CDR3 nucleotides read TGTGCCAGCAGTTTTTATCCCCCCCCCTACGAGCAGTACTTC.